A selection of T cell receptor beta chains follows, all from one sample in a study of blood T cells in healthy people across ages. TCRdb re-analysed the 5' RACE reads in MiXCR, keeping a single row per CDR3 protein. The sample holds more than 750,000 distinct CDR3 sequences, just under 30% seen once. This sample was shared with a second study, whose subject was T cells of mothers and their children.

Material: blood. These TCRs come from a woman aged 35 to 49 in good health. Both conserved end residues are trimmed from each CDR3. D genes are given only for firm matches.

j_call v_call d_call cdr3_aa
TRBJ1-4 TRBV7-9 TRBD1 ASSGEQGSRGEKLF
TRBJ2-1 TRBV5-1 TRBD2 ASSLQRDSYNEQF
TRBJ2-7 TRBV28 . ASSLAQGWDYEQY
TRBJ2-7 TRBV20-1 . SAARDGTYEQY
TRBJ2-1 TRBV29-1 . SVPAEKGSKGYNKQF
TRBJ2-7 TRBV5-1 TRBD2 ASSLQGTSGGASYEQY
TRBJ2-2 TRBV7-3 . ASSLLKNTGELF
TRBJ2-7 TRBV3-1 . ASSQVVGGYEQY
TRBJ2-5 TRBV5-4 . ASSPGGDSQETQY
TRBJ1-1 TRBV5-1 . ASSHGAGAGTEAF
TRBJ1-2 TRBV20-1 . SAGGAFGLNYGYT
TRBJ1-1 TRBV20-1 TRBD1 SARSTGGADTEAF
TRBJ1-6 TRBV20-1 . SAREHWDNSPLH
TRBJ2-5 TRBV11-2 . ASRFGSSDEQY
TRBJ1-1 TRBV3-1 . ASSQDELVAF
TRBJ1-5 TRBV7-2 . ASSLRHSSLSNQPQH
TRBJ2-4 TRBV12-3/TRBV12-4 TRBD1 ASSLWGTAEKNIQY
TRBJ2-5 TRBV20-1 TRBD2 SARGTSGTPETQY
TRBJ2-1 TRBV29-1 . SHRHPYNEQF
TRBJ1-2 TRBV4-3 . ASSQDLKGYYGYT
TRBJ2-3 TRBV7-6 . ASSLRQETDTQY
TRBJ1-1 TRBV29-1 . SVVWSMNTEAF
TRBJ1-4 TRBV29-1 TRBD1 SIWTGGDNEKLF
TRBJ2-7 TRBV3-1 . ASSQASSYEQY
TRBJ2-6 TRBV28 . ASTTPYRVAGANVLT
TRBJ2-2 TRBV10-2 TRBD2 ASRTSGGAPGELF
TRBJ1-2 TRBV18 TRBD1 ASSPGLTGHGYT
TRBJ1-1 TRBV4-1 . ASSQSRDTEAF
TRBJ2-5 TRBV6-5 TRBD1 ASRAQQGAKGETQY
TRBJ1-1 TRBV6-1 TRBD1 ASNGPGQGNTEAF
TRBJ1-3 TRBV7-9 . ASSLATTGSTIY
TRBJ2-1 TRBV6-6 TRBD2 ASSSSGGVYEQF
TRBJ2-2 TRBV2 TRBD1 ASIRTGNTGELF
TRBJ1-2 TRBV12-3/TRBV12-4 TRBD1 ASSMDRSYGYT
TRBJ2-3 TRBV29-1 . SVEDREVSGTQY
TRBJ1-1 TRBV21-1 . ASVGAEAF
TRBJ1-1 TRBV3-1 . ASSLKGIEAF
TRBJ2-3 TRBV21-1 . ASSKFFSYISTDTQY
TRBJ1-1 TRBV20-1 TRBD1 SATTGGRLFGAF
TRBJ1-2 TRBV29-1 . SVEGGRREYGYT
TRBJ1-1 TRBV29-1 . SVEQAGRLNTEAF
TRBJ2-1 TRBV2 . ASSRRGRSYNEQF
TRBJ2-2 TRBV6-2/TRBV6-3 TRBD1 ASSPTGGGTGELF
TRBJ2-1 TRBV13 . ASSLIEFGGRYNEQF
TRBJ2-2 TRBV5-1 . ASSRGSRANTGELF
TRBJ1-3 TRBV30 . AWTGYGGGNTIY
TRBJ1-6 TRBV3-1 . ASSQDRYYNSPLH
TRBJ1-2 TRBV6-4 TRBD1 ASSLDRVINGYT
TRBJ2-1 TRBV18 TRBD2 ASSPSGGAGEQF
TRBJ1-1 TRBV7-9 . ASTPGRDTEAF
TRBJ1-1 TRBV14 . ASSPTGFEAF
TRBJ1-5 TRBV5-5 TRBD1 ASSSLTGNQPQH
TRBJ1-1 TRBV10-3 . AISDGLTNTEAF
TRBJ1-1 TRBV7-9 . ASKGGLGTEAF
. TRBV3-1 . ASSRASNYEQY